The next 32 T cell receptor beta chains were all read from a single sample in a study of blood T cell repertoires in COVID-19. The table came from immunoSEQ multiplex PCR; TCRdb's copy has only in-frame clones and leaves some out. The top ten hold roughly 4% of the sample, which has approximately 240,000 clones, roughly 84% seen once. Sample: peripheral blood. Receptor source: a woman aged 40-49 years with active or convalescent COVID-19.

V is TRBV6-5 and J is TRBJ1-2, with a weak D call TRBD1 (5 bases). This CDR3 spans 12 amino acids. Germline CDR1 is MNHEY and CDR2 is SVGAGI. V lost 9 bases, J lost 7 bases, and 15 bases lay in between. CDR3 residues: CARPNRSSGYTF. The CDR3 DNA reads TGTGCCAGGCCCAACAGGAGCTCTGGCTACACCTTC.

This sequence joins TRBV6-2 or TRBV6-3 and TRBJ1-4; D is unclear. V gave up 5 bases and J gave up 7 bases, with 20 bases separating them. CDR1 MNHEY and CDR2 SVGEGT come from the germline V gene. The CDR3 is 16 residues long. CDR3 sequence: CASSRSVRVRGEKLFF. The CDR3 DNA follows: TGTGCCAGCAGTCGCTCCGTAAGGGTTCGGGGTGAAAAACTGTTTTTT.

This sequence joins TRBV4-1 and TRBJ2-5, with D possibly being TRBD2 (6 bases). The CDR3 totals 14 residues. The germline V gene encodes CDR1 MGHRA and CDR2 YSYEKL. V shed 5 bases and J shed 5 bases, with 15 bases lying between them. Here the CDR3 DNA reads TGCGCCAGCAGCTTTGGGACTGGAGGGGAGACCCAGTACTTC. Translated: CASSFGTGGETQYF.

This chain links TRBV7-9 with TRBJ1-4; D gene unclear. The CDR3 covers 16 residues. Germline V gives CDR1 SEHNR, CDR2 FQNEAQ (reference sequence). Trimming took 3 bases from V and 0 from J, leaving 11 bases between them. The CDR3 spells CASSFRDTPTNEKLFF. The CDR3, as DNA: TGTGCCAGCAGCTTCCGAGACACTCCAACTAATGAAAAACTGTTTTTT.

This rearrangement joins TRBV7-3 to TRBJ1-5; D unresolved. The CDR3 extends over 13 amino acids. Trimming removed 5 bases from V and 4 bases from J, with 9 bases in between. CDR1 is SGHTA, CDR2 FQGTGA, per germline. This CDR3 is CASSPQVNQPQHF. The CDR3 region has the DNA TGTGCCAGCAGCCCCCAGGTAAATCAGCCCCAGCATTTT.

The CDR3 nucleotides are TGTGCCAGCAGCACCGTCGGGGGGGCCGGGGAGCTGTTTTTT. Translated, it gives CASSTVGGAGELFF. The chain recombines TRBV3-1 (or the pseudogene TRBV3-2) with TRBJ2-2, with 8 positions matching TRBD2. The CDR3 contains 14 residues. Germline V gene data show CDR1 as LGHDT and CDR2 as YNNKEL (reference sequence). V dropped 5 bases and J dropped 6; count of bases not matched to a gene: 5.

V gene TRBV7-2 combines with J gene TRBJ1-1; D is uncertain. Germline CDR1 and CDR2: SGHTA and FQGNSA. The CDR3 contains 13 residues. The V end lost 5 bases, the J end lost 6 bases, and 13 bases lay between the germline ends. In nucleotides, the CDR3 is TGTGCCAGCAGCCTGTTTCGGGTCTCTGAAGCTTTCTTT. Its protein is CASSLFRVSEAFF.

The J gene is TRBJ1-1, the V gene TRBV7-3; a possible D gene is TRBD1 (5 bases). The V and J ends lost 0 bases and 5 bases respectively, with 10 bases between them. The CDR3 is 14 residues long. Germline V CDR1 and CDR2: SGHTA, FQGTGA. CDR3 loop: CASSLTAGQTEAFF. CDR3 nucleotide sequence: TGTGCCAGCAGCTTAACCGCGGGGCAGACTGAAGCTTTCTTT.

The DNA of the CDR3 is TGCGCCAGCGCACCCCCACCCCTAGCGGGGGTCACAGATACGCAGTATTTT. Amino acids: CASAPPPLAGVTDTQYF. The rearrangement links TRBV4-1 to TRBJ2-3; TRBD2 matches 10 bases. The CDR3 sequence is 17 residues long. The germline V gene has CDR1 MGHRA and CDR2 YSYEKL. V shed 8 bases and J 2 bases; nucleotides not matched to a gene: 13.

This chain links TRBV28 with TRBJ1-5; no definite D call. CDR3 length: 12 amino acids. Between the trimmed V and J ends, which lost 2 bases and 6 bases, there was a span of 5 bases. Germline loops: CDR1 MDHEN, CDR2 SYDVKM. CDR3 region: CASSLPGQPQHF. The CDR3 bases are TGTGCCAGCAGTTTACCGGGTCAGCCCCAGCATTTT.

The V and J genes are TRBV10-3 and TRBJ1-4; 11 nucleotides align to TRBD1. Germline loops: CDR1 ENHRY, CDR2 SYGVKD. With 6 bases clipped from V and 8 bases from J, the junction kept 8 bases outside the gene matches. The CDR3 spans 15 residues. CDR3 region: CAISRDRGDGEKLFF. CDR3 DNA sequence: TGTGCCATCAGCCGGGACAGGGGGGATGGAGAAAAACTGTTTTTT.

The CDR3 loop reads CATQSPTGDATF. The CDR3 bases are TGTGCCACCCAGAGCCCTACAGGGGATGCCACCTTC. J is TRBJ1-2 and V is TRBV10-3, with 7 bases aligning to TRBD1. The germline gives CDR1 ENHRY, CDR2 SYGVKD. V was clipped by 10 bases and J by 13 bases; unmatched bases: 15. The CDR3 has 12 amino acids.

The genes are TRBV9 and TRBJ2-1, with a possible D match to TRBD2 (7 bases). CDR1 and CDR2 from the germline V gene are SGDLS and YYNGEE. With 0 bases removed from V and 6 bases from J, the gap between germline ends came to 16 bases. CDR3 length equals 16 residues. CDR3 in DNA: TGTGCCAGCAGCGTAGACCTCGGCGGGGGCAGCAATGAGCAGTTCTTC. Its translation is CASSVDLGGGSNEQFF.

This chain uses TRBV5-4 with TRBJ1-4, with D possibly TRBD1 on 6 matching bases. V was trimmed by 3 bases and J by 7 bases, leaving 16 bases between them. This CDR3 has 15 amino acids. Germline values: CDR1 SGHNT, CDR2 YYREEE (reference sequence). Written as DNA, the CDR3 is TGTGCCAGCAGCTCAGCCCCAGGGGTCGGTGAAAAACTGTTTTTT. Protein sequence: CASSSAPGVGEKLFF.

V usage is TRBV3-1 (or the pseudogene TRBV3-2) and J usage is TRBJ1-3; the D gene is possibly TRBD1 (5 bases). The V gene's germline CDR1 is LGHDT and CDR2 YNNKEL (reference sequence). The CDR3 runs to 14 residues. Trimming stripped 4 bases from V and 4 bases from J, with 11 bases between. CDR3 in DNA: TGTGCCAGCAGCCCAGGGTTAGGGGGAAACACCATATATTTT. Residues: CASSPGLGGNTIYF.

The chain couples TRBV28 to TRBJ1-5; unclear D gene. Germline V gene lookup returns CDR1 MDHEN and CDR2 SYDVKM. The CDR3 is 15 amino acids. Trimming left V 6 bases short and J 0 bases short, with 12 bases between. CDR3 protein: CASRTNVFSNQPQHF. DNA of the CDR3: TGTGCCAGCAGAACTAACGTTTTTAGCAATCAGCCCCAGCATTTT.

To note about this clone: The sample carries other DNA sequences with the same CDR3. The chain carries TRBV7-3 and TRBJ1-1; D not resolved. Trimming stripped 1 base from V and 1 base from J, with 10 bases between. The CDR3 consists of 15 residues. In germline, CDR1 is SGHTA, CDR2 FQGTGA. The CDR3 DNA reads as TGTGCCAGCAGCTTAAGGCTGGCAGAGAACACTGAAGCTTTCTTT. This codes for CASSLRLAENTEAFF.

The J gene is TRBJ2-5, the V gene TRBV28; 10 positions agree with TRBD2. The CDR3 is 20 residues long. Per the germline V gene, CDR1 is MDHEN and CDR2 is SYDVKM. Unmatched junction bases numbered 17, after V lost 4 bases and J lost 0 bases. CDR3 loop: CASSSFRVSGGSKYQETQYF. CDR3 coding DNA: TGTGCCAGCAGTTCGTTTCGGGTTAGCGGGGGGAGCAAGTACCAAGAGACCCAGTACTTC.

This clone was counted between two and nine times. J is TRBJ2-1 and V is TRBV5-4, with 8 bases that match TRBD1. Per the germline V gene, CDR1 is SGHNT and CDR2 is YYREEE (reference sequence). This CDR3 spans 13 amino acids. The V and J ends lost 4 bases and 4 bases, in that order; junction bases with no gene match: 1. The CDR3 here is CASSGQGYNEQFF. The CDR3 DNA follows: TGTGCCAGCAGCGGACAGGGATACAATGAGCAGTTCTTC.

This clone was detected once. The chain employs TRBV5-1 and TRBJ1-2, with 7 nucleotides matching TRBD1. J was trimmed by 11 bases and V by 4 bases; bases with no gene match: 14. Germline CDR1 is SGHRS and CDR2 is YFSETQ. CDR3 size: 14 residues. Written as DNA, the CDR3 is TGCGCCAGCAGCCCGAGGACAGGTGGGCTGGAGTACACCTTC. Translating gives CASSPRTGGLEYTF.

V usage is TRBV11-2 and J usage is TRBJ2-1; TRBD2 agrees at 8 bases. In germline, CDR1 is SGHAT, CDR2 FQNNGV. The CDR3 is 14 amino acids. The V gene end was trimmed by 4 bases and the J gene end by 4 bases; junction bases not matched to a gene: 3. CDR3 DNA: TGTGCCAGCAGCTCGGGGGGGGAATACAATGAGCAGTTCTTC. Translation gives CASSSGGEYNEQFF.

The CDR3 DNA is TGTGCCAGCAGTTTCGTCCTTAATGAAAAACTGTTTTTT. Translating it yields CASSFVLNEKLFF. The J gene is TRBJ1-4, the V gene TRBV7-2; D gene unclear. The length of the CDR3 is 13 residues. Trimming removed 6 bases from V and 4 bases from J, with 9 bases in between. CDR1 and CDR2 (germline): SGHTA, FQGNSA.

Concerning this clone: Other DNA sequences of this sample code for an identical CDR3. The chain's CDR3 is CASSLGGGHTEAFF. In nucleotides, the CDR3 is TGCGCCAGCAGCTTGGGAGGGGGCCACACTGAAGCTTTCTTT. The chain couples TRBV5-1 to TRBJ1-1; TRBD1 matches at 7 bases. The CDR3 runs to 14 residues. V was pared by 0 bases and J by 3 bases, with 2 bases of the junction left unmatched. Per the germline V gene, CDR1 is SGHRS and CDR2 is YFSETQ.

The chain uses TRBV25-1 and TRBJ1-4; 8 nucleotides align to TRBD1. The CDR3 runs 16 residues. V lost 9 bases to trimming and J lost 6 bases; unmatched junction nucleotides: 15. In germline, CDR1 is MGHDK, CDR2 SYGVNS. The CDR3 DNA follows: TGTGCCAGTGAGGGGGTACCGGGACAGGATCATGAAAAACTGTTTTTT. Translated, it gives CASEGVPGQDHEKLFF.

The chain links TRBV5-1 to TRBJ2-2; no firm D call. Trimming removed 0 bases at V and 3 bases at J, with 12 bases between. The CDR3 extends over 16 amino acids. Germline V lookup: CDR1 SGHRS, CDR2 YFSETQ. CDR3 coding DNA: TGCGCCAGCAGCTTGGGCTGGTCGGTGGACACCGGGGAGCTGTTTTTT. Amino acid sequence: CASSLGWSVDTGELFF.

This sequence joins TRBV20-1 and TRBJ2-1, with 8 nucleotides matching TRBD1. Germline CDR1 and CDR2: DFQATT and SNEGSKA (reference sequence). The CDR3 consists of 10 residues. Trimming at V came to 6 bases and at J to 12 bases, leaving 4 bases not matched to a gene. DNA for the CDR3: TGCAGTGCGGAACAGGGGGGGCAGTTCTTC. Encoded protein: CSAEQGGQFF.

The rearrangement uses TRBV27 and TRBJ1-6, with a weak D call TRBD1 (5 bases). CDR3 length: 17 residues. Germline-derived CDR1 and CDR2 are MNHEY and SMNVEV (reference sequence). Trimming pared 6 bases from V and 6 bases from J, leaving 21 bases between. CDR3 nucleotides: TGTGCCAGCAGGTCATCCCTCCCAGGGAACAGTAATTCACCCCTCCACTTT. Translation: CASRSSLPGNSNSPLHF.

This clone occurred once. The rearrangement uses TRBV28 and TRBJ2-7, with TRBD1 matching over 7 bases. CDR3 size: 16 residues. In germline, CDR1 is MDHEN, CDR2 SYDVKM. V lost 5 bases, J lost 0 bases, and 10 bases stayed unmatched. The CDR3 reads CASSDWGRGSSYEQYV. For the CDR3, the DNA is TGTGCCAGCAGTGATTGGGGCAGGGGGAGCTCCTACGAGCAGTACGTC.

DNA of the CDR3: TGTGCCAGCAGCGCAGCAGGGGGCTCAGGCTACACCTTC. Translated, it gives CASSAAGGSGYTF. This chain links TRBV9 with TRBJ1-2, with TRBD1 matching 8 bases. Germline-derived CDR1 and CDR2 are SGDLS and YYNGEE. V trimming: 3 bases; J trimming: 8 bases; junction bases outside the gene matches: 6. This CDR3 has 13 residues. Together with reference TRBV9 and TRBJ1-2, the CDR3 gives the full variable domain: DSGVTQTPKHLITATGQRVTLRCSPRSGDLSVYWYQQSLDQGLQFLIQYYNGEERAKGNILERFSAQQFPDLHSELNLSSLELGDSALYFCASSAAGGSGYTFGSGTRLTVV.

This sequence joins TRBV10-1 and TRBJ1-1; D perhaps matches TRBD1 (5 bases). This CDR3 is built from 15 residues. V lost 2 bases and J lost 4, with 14 bases in between. CDR1 and CDR2 from the germline V gene are WNHNN and SYGVQD (reference sequence). CDR3 DNA sequence: TGCGCCAGCAGTGAGGGTAGGGGAAAGAGCACTGAAGCTTTCTTT. This codes for CASSEGRGKSTEAFF.

The rearrangement links TRBV18 to TRBJ2-1; 7 bases are a match to TRBD2. The trim removed 0 bases at V and 4 bases at J, leaving 6 bases unmatched. The CDR3 consists of 16 residues. The V gene's germline CDR1 is KGHSH and CDR2 LQKENI. CDR3 nucleotide sequence: TGTGCCAGCTCACCACCGGACGGGGGGAGGTACAATGAGCAGTTCTTC. This gives the protein CASSPPDGGRYNEQFF.

This clone was observed once. The V and J genes are TRBV10-3 and TRBJ1-2; TRBD1 agrees at 7 bases. V trimming: 11 bases; J trimming: 4 bases; junction bases outside the gene matches: 13. Looked up from germline, CDR1 is ENHRY and CDR2 is SYGVKD. The CDR3 spans 14 residues. The CDR3 region is CAAGTGTAFYGYTF. For the CDR3, the DNA is TGTGCCGCGGGGACCGGGACAGCGTTCTATGGCTACACCTTC.